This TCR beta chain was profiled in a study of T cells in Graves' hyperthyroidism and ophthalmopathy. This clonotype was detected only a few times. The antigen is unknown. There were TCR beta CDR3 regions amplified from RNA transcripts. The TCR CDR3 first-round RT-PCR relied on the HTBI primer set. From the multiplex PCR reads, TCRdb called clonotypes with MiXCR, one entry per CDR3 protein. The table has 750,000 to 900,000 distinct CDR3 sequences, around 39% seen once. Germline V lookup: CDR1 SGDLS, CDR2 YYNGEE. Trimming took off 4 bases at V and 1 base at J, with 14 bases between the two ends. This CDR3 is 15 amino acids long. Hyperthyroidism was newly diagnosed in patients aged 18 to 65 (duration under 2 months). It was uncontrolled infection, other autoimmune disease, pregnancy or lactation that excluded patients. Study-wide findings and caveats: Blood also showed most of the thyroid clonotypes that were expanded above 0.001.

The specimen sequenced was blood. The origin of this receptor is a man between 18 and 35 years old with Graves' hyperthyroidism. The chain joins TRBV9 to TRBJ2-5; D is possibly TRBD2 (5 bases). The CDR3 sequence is CASSPSGNRQETQYF. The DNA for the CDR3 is TGTGCCAGCAGCCCCTCCGGGAACCGCCAAGAGACCCAGTACTTC.